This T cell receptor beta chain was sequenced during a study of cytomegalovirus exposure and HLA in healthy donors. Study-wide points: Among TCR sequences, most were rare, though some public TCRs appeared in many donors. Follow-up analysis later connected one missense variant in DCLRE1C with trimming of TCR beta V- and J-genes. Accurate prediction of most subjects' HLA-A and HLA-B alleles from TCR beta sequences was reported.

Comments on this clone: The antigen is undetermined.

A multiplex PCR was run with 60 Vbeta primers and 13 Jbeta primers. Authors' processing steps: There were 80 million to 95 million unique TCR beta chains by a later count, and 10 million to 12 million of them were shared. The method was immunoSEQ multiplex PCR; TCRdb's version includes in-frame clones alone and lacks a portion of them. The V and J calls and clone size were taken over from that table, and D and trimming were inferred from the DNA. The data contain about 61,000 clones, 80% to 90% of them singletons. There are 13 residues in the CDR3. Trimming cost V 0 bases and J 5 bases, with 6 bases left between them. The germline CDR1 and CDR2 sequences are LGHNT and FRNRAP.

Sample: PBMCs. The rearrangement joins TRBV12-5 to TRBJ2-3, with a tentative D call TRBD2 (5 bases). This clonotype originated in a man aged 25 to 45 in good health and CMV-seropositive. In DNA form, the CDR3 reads TGTGCTAGTGGTTTGGTACTAGGAGATACGCAGTATTTT. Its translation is CASGLVLGDTQYF. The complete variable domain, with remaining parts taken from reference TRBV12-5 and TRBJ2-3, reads DARVTQTPRHKVTEMGQEVTMRCQPILGHNTVFWYRQTMMQGLELLAYFRNRAPLDDSGMPKDRFSAEMPDATLATLKIQPSEPRDSAVYFCASGLVLGDTQYFGPGTRLTVL.